This T cell receptor (beta chain) came from a study of Tregs in tolerant kidney transplant recipients. Study conclusions and caveats: Nucleotide sequences could not be compared across some patients' samples due to primer changes. No direct test of biological reproducibility was done here.

Recipients received nonmyeloablative bone marrow transplants from related graft donors, with transient mixed chimerism. Thawed PBMCs were FACS-sorted into unstimulated CD4+CD25+CD127- regulatory T cells, CD4+CD25- non-regulatory cells, CD4 and CD8 cells. Repertoires were generated with immunoSEQ multiplex PCR, while TCRdb's copy carries only in-frame clones and drops some. In the table there are approximately 60,000 clones, about 87% of which are singletons. V lost 1 base, J lost 2 bases, and 15 bases lay in between. In germline, CDR1 is SGHTA, CDR2 FQGNSA. CDR3 length: 16 residues. Turning to this clone: Its antigen remains unidentified.

Source: CD4+ T cells from blood (PBMCs), taken 6 months after the transplant. The origin of this receptor is a human patient who received a combined kidney and bone marrow transplant. Some of these T cells may belong to the graft donor. V gene TRBV7-2 combines with J gene TRBJ2-7; the D gene is possibly TRBD2 (5 bases). The CDR3 protein is CASSLVRRTFTYEQYF. The DNA of the CDR3 is TGTGCCAGCAGCTTAGTTCGCAGGACTTTCACCTACGAGCAGTACTTC.